One sample yielded the 7 T cell receptor beta chains listed below, sequenced in a study of blood T cells in healthy people across ages. It was with a sample-barcoded 5' primer and a J-beta primer mix that a second PCR of roughly 7 to 12 cycles was run. One entry per CDR3 protein, called by TCRdb with MiXCR from the 5' RACE reads. The sample lists about 1.8 million distinct CDR3 sequences, around 48% occurring once. Sample: blood. Source of these receptors: a woman in her 40s in good health.

This clonotype has just a few counts. This sequence joins TRBV28 and TRBJ2-5, with TRBD1 matching 7 bases. CDR3 length: 16 amino acids. J lost 2 bases, V lost 4 bases, and 10 bases had no gene match. In germline, CDR1 is MDHEN, CDR2 SYDVKM. CDR3 nucleotide sequence: TGTGCCAGCAGTTCCTACAGGGGTATACGACAAGAGACCCAGTACTTC. Protein: CASSSYRGIRQETQYF.

The gene calls are TRBV29-1 and TRBJ2-4; TRBD2 matches at 7 bases. The CDR3 spans 12 residues. J gave up 13 bases and V 6 bases, and 12 bases lay outside the gene matches. Germline-derived CDR1 and CDR2 are SQVTM and ANQGSEA. This CDR3 is CSVVSGVGEQYF. CDR3 coding DNA: TGCAGCGTCGTAAGCGGGGTGGGTGAGCAGTACTTC.

The V gene is TRBV6-1, the J gene TRBJ2-3, with TRBD1 matching 7 bases. Trimming at V came to 11 bases and at J to 6 bases, leaving 8 bases not matched to a gene. The CDR3 loop spans 12 amino acids. The germline V gene encodes CDR1 MNHNS and CDR2 SASEGT. The chain's CDR3 is CAGKDRVDTQYF. The CDR3 DNA is TGTGCCGGCAAAGACAGGGTCGATACGCAGTATTTT.

The chain carries TRBV27 and TRBJ2-7; D not certain. The CDR3 length is 14 residues. Germline CDR1 reads MNHEY; CDR2 reads SMNVEV (reference sequence). Between the trimmed V and J ends, which lost 4 bases and 6 bases, there was a span of 16 bases. CDR3 sequence reads: CASSSSSRISEQYF. CDR3 bases: TGTGCCAGCAGTTCGAGCAGCAGAATCTCCGAGCAGTACTTC.

The chain has TRBV7-6 and TRBJ2-3; D may match TRBD1 or TRBD2 (5 bases each). Germline V lookup: CDR1 SGHVS, CDR2 FNYEAQ. The V end lost 2 bases, the J end lost 2 bases, and 11 bases lay between the germline ends. The CDR3 contains 15 residues. The CDR3 region has the DNA TGTGCCAGCAGCTTAAATACGGGGCCCACAGATACGCAGTATTTT. It encodes CASSLNTGPTDTQYF. Combining the CDR3 with reference TRBV7-6 and TRBJ2-3 gives the whole variable domain GAGVSQSPRYKVTKRGQDVALRCDPISGHVSLYWYRQALGQGPEFLTYFNYEAQQDKSGLPNDRFSAERPEGSISTLTIQRTEQRDSAMYRCASSLNTGPTDTQYFGPGTRLTVL.

The sample holds a few counts of this clonotype. V gene TRBV7-2 combines with J gene TRBJ2-1; D is perhaps TRBD2 (5 bases). Between the trimmed V and J ends, which lost 5 bases and 5 bases, there was a span of 13 bases. Germline V gene lookup returns CDR1 SGHTA and CDR2 FQGNSA. The CDR3 extends over 14 amino acids. The CDR3 protein is CASSSQPGNNEQFF. As DNA, the CDR3 is TGTGCCAGCAGCAGCCAACCGGGGAACAATGAGCAGTTCTTC.

This clonotype was seen only a few times. The chain employs TRBV20-1 and TRBJ2-1; possibly TRBD2 for D (7 bases). The V gene's germline CDR1 is DFQATT and CDR2 SNEGSKA (reference sequence). The CDR3 contains 12 residues. V was trimmed by 7 bases and J by 5 bases, leaving 12 bases between them. In DNA, the CDR3 is TGCAGTGTTGGGGGGGCCCACAATGAGCAGTTCTTC. This translates into CSVGGAHNEQFF.